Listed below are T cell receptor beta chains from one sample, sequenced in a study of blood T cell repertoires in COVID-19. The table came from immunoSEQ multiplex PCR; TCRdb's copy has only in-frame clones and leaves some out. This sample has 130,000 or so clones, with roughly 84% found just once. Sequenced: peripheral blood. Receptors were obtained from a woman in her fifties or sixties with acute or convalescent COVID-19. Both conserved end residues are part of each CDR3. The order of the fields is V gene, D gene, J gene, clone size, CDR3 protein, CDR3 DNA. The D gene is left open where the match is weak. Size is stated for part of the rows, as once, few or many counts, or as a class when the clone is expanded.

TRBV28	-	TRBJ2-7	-	CASSPLRYEQYF	TGTGCCAGCAGCCCACTGAGGTACGAGCAGTACTTC
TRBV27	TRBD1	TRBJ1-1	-	CASSNWTGGLNTEAFF	TGTGCCAGCAGTAACTGGACAGGGGGGCTGAACACTGAAGCTTTCTTT
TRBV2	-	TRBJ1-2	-	CASSVYQNYGYTF	TGTGCCAGCTCAGTATATCAAAACTATGGCTACACCTTC
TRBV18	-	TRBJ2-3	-	CASSPPASGYTSTDTQYF	TGTGCCAGCTCACCACCGGCCAGCGGCTATACTAGCACAGATACGCAGTATTTT
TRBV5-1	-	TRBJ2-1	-	CASSSVTHRVEQFF	TGCGCCAGCAGCTCTGTGACCCACCGGGTGGAGCAGTTCTTC
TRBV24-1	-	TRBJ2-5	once	CATSDRVEETQYF	TGTGCCACCAGTGATCGGGTCGAAGAGACCCAGTACTTC
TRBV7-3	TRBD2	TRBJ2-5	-	CASSLRGGGAETQYF	TGTGCCAGCAGCTTACGAGGCGGGGGGGCCGAGACCCAGTACTTC
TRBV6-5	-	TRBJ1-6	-	CASGTSYNSPLHF	TGTGCCAGCGGGACTTCCTATAATTCACCCCTCCACTTT
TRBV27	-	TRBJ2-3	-	CASRRTSTDTQYF	TGTGCCAGCAGGCGAACTAGCACAGATACGCAGTATTTT
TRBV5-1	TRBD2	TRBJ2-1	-	CASSPGLAGGPFSHNEQFF	TGCGCCAGCAGCCCGGGACTAGCGGGGGGGCCTTTTAGCCACAATGAGCAGTTCTTC
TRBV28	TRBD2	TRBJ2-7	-	CASTGGVKIEQYF	TGTGCCAGCACCGGGGGGGTGAAGATAGAGCAGTACTTC
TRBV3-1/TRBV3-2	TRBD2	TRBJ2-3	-	CASSPRTSGGTDTQYF	TGTGCCAGCAGCCCAAGGACTAGCGGGGGCACAGATACGCAGTATTTT
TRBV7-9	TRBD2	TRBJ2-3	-	CASDRAGGTDTQYF	TGTGCCAGCGACCGAGCGGGGGGCACAGATACGCAGTATTTT
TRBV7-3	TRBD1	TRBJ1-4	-	CASSPTGQVNEKLFF	TGTGCCAGCAGCCCCACCGGACAGGTTAATGAAAAACTGTTTTTT
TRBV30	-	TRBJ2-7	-	CAWSVGSSYEQYF	TGTGCCTGGAGTGTTGGCAGCTCCTACGAGCAGTACTTC
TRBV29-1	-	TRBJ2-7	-	CSVSLKGGDEQYF	TGCAGCGTTTCTTTAAAAGGGGGGGACGAGCAGTACTTC
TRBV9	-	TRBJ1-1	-	CASSVAAREDTEAFF	TGTGCCAGCAGCGTAGCTGCCAGGGAGGATACTGAAGCTTTCTTT
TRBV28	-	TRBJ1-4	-	CASSPLSEKLFF	TGTGCCAGCAGTCCCCTGTCTGAAAAACTGTTTTTT
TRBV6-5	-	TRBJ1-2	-	CASTGHLANYGYTF	TGTGCCAGCACCGGACATTTAGCTAACTATGGCTACACCTTC
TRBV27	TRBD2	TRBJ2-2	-	CASSLVGDYQNTGELFF	TGTGCCAGCAGTTTAGTTGGGGACTACCAGAACACCGGGGAGCTGTTTTTT
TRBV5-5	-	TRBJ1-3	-	CASSPSGSSGNTIYF	TGTGCCAGCAGCCCTTCGGGGAGCTCTGGAAACACCATATATTTT
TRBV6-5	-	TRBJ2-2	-	CASSTPPTGELFF	TGTGCCAGCAGTACACCGCCCACCGGGGAGCTGTTTTTT
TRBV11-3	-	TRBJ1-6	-	CASSFAGFGSPLHF	TGTGCCAGCAGCTTCGCTGGCTTTGGTTCACCCCTCCACTTT
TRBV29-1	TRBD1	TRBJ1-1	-	CSVHGQGITEAFF	TGCAGCGTCCATGGACAGGGGATAACTGAAGCTTTCTTT
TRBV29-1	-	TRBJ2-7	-	CSVLSRTPSSYEQYF	TGCAGCGTCCTATCCCGGACACCCAGCTCCTACGAGCAGTACTTC
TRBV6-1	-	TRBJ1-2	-	CASSEGTRNPYGYTF	TGTGCCAGCAGTGAAGGGACACGAAATCCCTATGGCTACACCTTC
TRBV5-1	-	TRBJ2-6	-	CASSFDFGTRSNVLTF	TGCGCCAGCAGCTTTGATTTTGGGACTCGTAGTAACGTCCTGACTTTC
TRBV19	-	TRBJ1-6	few	CASRSRQHPSYNSPLHF	TGTGCCAGTAGGAGTCGACAGCATCCCTCCTATAATTCACCCCTCCACTTT
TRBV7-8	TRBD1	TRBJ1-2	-	CASSLYRQGAGYTF	TGTGCCAGCAGCTTATACCGACAGGGGGCCGGCTACACCTTC
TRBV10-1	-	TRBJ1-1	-	CASSESTGVGTEAFF	TGCGCCAGCAGTGAGTCGACGGGGGTAGGCACTGAAGCTTTCTTT
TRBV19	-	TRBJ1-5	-	CASSMTRGQPQHF	TGTGCCAGTAGTATGACAAGGGGTCAGCCCCAGCATTTT
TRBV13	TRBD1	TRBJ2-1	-	CASSSPPDRVWNEQFF	TGTGCCAGCAGCTCCCCCCCAGACAGGGTTTGGAATGAGCAGTTCTTC
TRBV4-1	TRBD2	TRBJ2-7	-	CASSQGGSSGGPQTYYEQYF	TGCGCCAGCAGCCAAGGGGGGTCTAGCGGGGGGCCCCAGACGTACTACGAGCAGTACTTC
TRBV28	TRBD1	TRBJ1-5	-	CASRGTGVFQPQHF	TGTGCCAGCAGGGGGACAGGGGTTTTTCAGCCCCAGCATTTT
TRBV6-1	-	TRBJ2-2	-	CASSASKGGTYTGELFF	TGTGCCAGCAGTGCCTCTAAGGGGGGGACCTACACCGGGGAGCTGTTTTTT
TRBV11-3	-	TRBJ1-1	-	CASSFGLVNTEAFF	TGTGCCAGCAGCTTTGGACTTGTGAACACTGAAGCTTTCTTT
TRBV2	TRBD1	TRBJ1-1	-	CASSGDRHTEAFF	TGTGCCAGCAGTGGGGACAGGCACACTGAAGCTTTCTTT
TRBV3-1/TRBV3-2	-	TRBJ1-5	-	CASSLAPQGPNQPQHF	TGTGCCAGCAGCCTCGCGCCACAGGGCCCGAATCAGCCCCAGCATTTT
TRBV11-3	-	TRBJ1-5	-	CASSLVALGSSQPQHF	TGTGCCAGCAGCTTAGTAGCGCTTGGCAGTAGTCAGCCCCAGCATTTT
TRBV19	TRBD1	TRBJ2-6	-	CASNRGRGAGANVLTF	TGTGCCAGTAACAGGGGACGAGGCGCTGGGGCCAACGTCCTGACTTTC
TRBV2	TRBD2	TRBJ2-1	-	CASQGGRGGRGYNEQFF	TGTGCCAGCCAGGGGGGGCGGGGGGGCAGGGGATACAATGAGCAGTTCTTC
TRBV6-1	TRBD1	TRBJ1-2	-	CASWKIPGQGDGYTF	TGTGCCAGCTGGAAGATCCCGGGACAGGGGGATGGCTACACCTTC
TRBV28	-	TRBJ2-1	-	CASTLDRHEQFF	TGTGCCAGCACCTTAGACAGGCATGAGCAGTTCTTC
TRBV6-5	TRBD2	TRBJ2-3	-	CASTKGTNTDTQYF	TGTGCCAGCACCAAGGGGACTAACACAGATACGCAGTATTTT
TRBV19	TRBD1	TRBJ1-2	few	CASNDRVGGYTF	TGTGCCAGTAATGACAGGGTTGGTGGCTACACCTTC
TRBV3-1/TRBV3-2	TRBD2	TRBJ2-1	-	CASSQGRGGYEQFF	TGTGCCAGCAGCCAGGGCCGGGGGGGATATGAGCAGTTCTTC
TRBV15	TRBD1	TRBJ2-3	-	CATSRSGQGTDTQYF	TGTGCCACCAGCAGATCGGGACAGGGAACAGATACGCAGTATTTT
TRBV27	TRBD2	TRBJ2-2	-	CASSAPGLAGFRELFF	TGTGCCAGCAGCGCCCCGGGACTAGCGGGTTTCAGGGAGCTGTTTTTT
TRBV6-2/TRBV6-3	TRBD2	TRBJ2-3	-	CASSFPSAGGRLDTQYF	TGTGCCAGCAGTTTCCCCTCTGCGGGGGGGCGGTTGGATACGCAGTATTTT
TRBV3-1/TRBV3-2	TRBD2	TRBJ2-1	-	CASSQERLAAYNEQFF	TGTGCCAGCAGCCAAGAGAGACTAGCGGCCTACAATGAGCAGTTCTTC
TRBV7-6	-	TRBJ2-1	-	CASSRRTAAPTNEQFF	TGTGCCAGCAGCCGAAGGACAGCCGCCCCTACCAATGAGCAGTTCTTC
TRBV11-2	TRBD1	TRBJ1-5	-	CASSFGTGGSNQPQHF	TGTGCCAGCAGCTTTGGGACAGGGGGTAGCAATCAGCCCCAGCATTTT
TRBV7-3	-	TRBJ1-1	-	CASSLSVNTEAFF	TGTGCCAGCAGCTTATCGGTGAACACTGAAGCTTTCTTT
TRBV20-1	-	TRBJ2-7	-	CSASLVGARYEQYF	TGCAGTGCTAGTCTAGTAGGGGCGCGTTACGAGCAGTACTTC
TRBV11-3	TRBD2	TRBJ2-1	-	CASSSLAGGSNEQFF	TGTGCCAGCAGCTCTCTAGCGGGGGGGAGCAATGAGCAGTTCTTC
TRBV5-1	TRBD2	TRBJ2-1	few	CASSFGTSDPSYNEQFF	TGCGCCAGCAGCTTCGGGACTAGCGATCCATCCTACAATGAGCAGTTCTTC
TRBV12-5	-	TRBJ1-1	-	CASGSSGGPTEAFF	TGTGCTAGTGGTTCATCCGGGGGGCCAACTGAAGCTTTCTTT